This TCR beta chain was recovered during a study of blood T cell repertoires in COVID-19. Study information: The origin of the acute and convalescent COVID-19 samples was the United States, Italy and Spain.

The authors' processing: Scientists estimated how many nucleated cells there were by amplifying reference gene primers. The repertoire was sequenced with immunoSEQ multiplex PCR; TCRdb's copy has only in-frame clones and lacks some. V, J and clone size are those of that table, while D and trimming were read from the DNA. The table has fewer than 500,000 clones, about 87% seen once. Adults between roughly 18 and 89 years of age took part from some 25 US areas. Before being deemed recovered, Cohort 3 donors had two negative PCRs, clearance, or symptom resolution. CDR1 is LGHNT, CDR2 FRNRAP, per germline. The CDR3 spans 14 residues. Trimming took 0 bases from V and 0 from J, leaving 5 bases between them.

The source is a man aged 25-45 years who had recovered from COVID-19. Sequenced sample: PBMCs or T cells enriched from blood (not recorded which). The chain has TRBV12-5 and TRBJ2-5, with D unclear. The CDR3 DNA sequence: TGTGCTAGTGGTTTGGTCCCAGACCAAGAGACCCAGTACTTC. Translated: CASGLVPDQETQYF.